A selection of T cell receptor beta chains follows, all from one sample in a study of patients and donors after allogeneic stem cell transplantation. TCRdb analysed the RT-PCR reads with MiXCR anew, one entry per CDR3 protein. The repertoire holds about a million distinct CDR3 sequences, more than 15% seen once, with 5.5% to 6.5% in the top ten. Sequenced input: blood, either unsorted or a sorted T cell fraction (not recorded which). Every receptor here comes from a human donor who was either an allogeneic HSCT recipient or a stem cell or donor lymphocyte infusion donor (not recorded which). It is not recorded whose cells these are; they may come from a transplant donor. Each CDR3 is given with its conserved first and last residue. The order of the fields is CDR3 DNA, CDR3 protein, D gene, clone size, J gene, V gene. D genes are given only for firm matches. Rows give clone size only sometimes, using once, few, many, or a class for an expanded clone.

CDR3nt: TGTGCCACCCAAAACGCCGGGAGCAATCAGCCCCAGCATTTT
CDR3aa: CATQNAGSNQPQHF
d_gene: .
abundance: few
j_gene: TRBJ1-5
v_gene: TRBV15

CDR3nt: TGTGCCAGCAGTTCTGAGGGAACAATTAGAACCGGGGAGCTGTTTTTT
CDR3aa: CASSSEGTIRTGELFF
d_gene: .
abundance: many
j_gene: TRBJ2-2
v_gene: TRBV12-3/TRBV12-4

CDR3nt: TGTGCCAGTACCCCGGGGGTGTGGACAGGACAAGAGACCCAGTACTTC
CDR3aa: CASTPGVWTGQETQYF
d_gene: .
abundance: few
j_gene: TRBJ2-5
v_gene: TRBV19

CDR3nt: TGTGCCAGCAGTTACTCGCAGGGTAACTATGGCTACACCTTC
CDR3aa: CASSYSQGNYGYTF
d_gene: .
abundance: .
j_gene: TRBJ1-2
v_gene: TRBV6-5

CDR3nt: TGTGCCACCAGTGATTTAGGGTCCGGACAGGGGGCGCGAGGTGAGCAGTTCTTC
CDR3aa: CATSDLGSGQGARGEQFF
d_gene: TRBD1
abundance: many
j_gene: TRBJ2-1
v_gene: TRBV24-1

CDR3nt: TGCAGTGCTAGGAAGGCCAGGGAAAGCAATCAGCCCCAGCATTTT
CDR3aa: CSARKARESNQPQHF
d_gene: .
abundance: .
j_gene: TRBJ1-5
v_gene: TRBV20-1

CDR3nt: TGTGCCAGCAGCTCGACAGGGGTTCGAAGAAACACCATATATTTT
CDR3aa: CASSSTGVRRNTIYF
d_gene: TRBD1
abundance: few
j_gene: TRBJ1-3
v_gene: TRBV7-2

CDR3nt: TGCAGTGCTTATTTCCTAGTCGCGGGAGCCTACAATGAGCAGTTCTTC
CDR3aa: CSAYFLVAGAYNEQFF
d_gene: TRBD2
abundance: .
j_gene: TRBJ2-1
v_gene: TRBV20-1

CDR3nt: TGTGCCAGCAGTTACGTGGGACTAGCTACGGGCGGGGAGCTGTTTTTT
CDR3aa: CASSYVGLATGGELFF
d_gene: TRBD2
abundance: few
j_gene: TRBJ2-2
v_gene: TRBV6-5

CDR3nt: TGCAGTGCTAGAAACCAGGGAATCAATCAGCCCCAGCATTTT
CDR3aa: CSARNQGINQPQHF
d_gene: .
abundance: .
j_gene: TRBJ1-5
v_gene: TRBV20-1

CDR3nt: TGTGCCAGCACCAAAAACCGCCCTAGCGGGGCAGGGGAGCAGTACTTC
CDR3aa: CASTKNRPSGAGEQYF
d_gene: TRBD2
abundance: few
j_gene: TRBJ2-7
v_gene: TRBV12-3/TRBV12-4

CDR3nt: TGTGCCACCAGTGATTCTCTATACAATGAGCAGTTCTTC
CDR3aa: CATSDSLYNEQFF
d_gene: .
abundance: few
j_gene: TRBJ2-1
v_gene: TRBV24-1

CDR3nt: TGTGCCACCCAAGGGACAGGGGGCCAAGCTTTCTTT
CDR3aa: CATQGTGGQAFF
d_gene: TRBD1
abundance: .
j_gene: TRBJ1-1
v_gene: TRBV24-1

CDR3nt: TGCGCCAGCAGCTTGGAAGCGGGGGGGCCCGGGGAGACCCAGTACTTC
CDR3aa: CASSLEAGGPGETQYF
d_gene: TRBD2
abundance: .
j_gene: TRBJ2-5
v_gene: TRBV5-1

CDR3nt: TGTGCCAGCAGCCCCCAATGGGGGGGGACCTACGAGCAGTACTTC
CDR3aa: CASSPQWGGTYEQYF
d_gene: TRBD2
abundance: once
j_gene: TRBJ2-7
v_gene: TRBV7-9

CDR3nt: TGTGCCAGCAGTTTTCTAGCGGACAGCACAGATACGCAGTATTTT
CDR3aa: CASSFLADSTDTQYF
d_gene: TRBD2
abundance: few
j_gene: TRBJ2-3
v_gene: TRBV27

CDR3nt: TGTGCCAGCAGTCCCCGGGGGGGACGGCTCCTATACTACGAGCAGTACTTC
CDR3aa: CASSPRGGRLLYYEQYF
d_gene: TRBD2
abundance: .
j_gene: TRBJ2-7
v_gene: TRBV28

CDR3nt: TGTGCCAGCAGCCCCCAGCTGAGACAGGCAGGGGGTGAAGCTTTCTTT
CDR3aa: CASSPQLRQAGGEAFF
d_gene: TRBD1
abundance: few
j_gene: TRBJ1-1
v_gene: TRBV3-1

CDR3nt: TGTGCCAGCAGTTATGGACGCTTTAACTACGAGCAGTACTTC
CDR3aa: CASSYGRFNYEQYF
d_gene: .
abundance: .
j_gene: TRBJ2-7
v_gene: TRBV12-3/TRBV12-4

CDR3nt: TGTGCCAGCAGCGCCCGGGACAGCCCTGAAGCTTTCTTT
CDR3aa: CASSARDSPEAFF
d_gene: TRBD1
abundance: few
j_gene: TRBJ1-1
v_gene: TRBV7-9

CDR3nt: TGCAGTGCTAGAGTTATGGGGGAAACTGGGGCCAACGTCCTGACTTTC
CDR3aa: CSARVMGETGANVLTF
d_gene: .
abundance: .
j_gene: TRBJ2-6
v_gene: TRBV20-1

CDR3nt: TGTGCCACCAGTGAGAACCATATGGGCCTGAGGGGCTACACCTTC
CDR3aa: CATSENHMGLRGYTF
d_gene: .
abundance: .
j_gene: TRBJ1-2
v_gene: TRBV24-1

CDR3nt: TGTGCCAGCAGCCGTGGGGCCCCAGGGGCCACCTACGAGCAGTACTTC
CDR3aa: CASSRGAPGATYEQYF
d_gene: .
abundance: .
j_gene: TRBJ2-7
v_gene: TRBV6-1

CDR3nt: TGCAGTGCCAGAGCAAGGCTAGCGGTTAGCACAGATACGCAGTATTTT
CDR3aa: CSARARLAVSTDTQYF
d_gene: TRBD2
abundance: few
j_gene: TRBJ2-3
v_gene: TRBV20-1

CDR3nt: TGTGCCATCAGTGAAATGGGCTCTGGAAACACCATATATTTT
CDR3aa: CAISEMGSGNTIYF
d_gene: .
abundance: .
j_gene: TRBJ1-3
v_gene: TRBV10-3

CDR3nt: TGCGCCAGCAGCTTGACGTACGACAGGGCCTATGGCTACACCTTC
CDR3aa: CASSLTYDRAYGYTF
d_gene: TRBD1
abundance: few
j_gene: TRBJ1-2
v_gene: TRBV5-1

CDR3nt: TGTGCCAGCAGTCCGAATGGACTGACTTCCTACAATGAGCAGTTCTTC
CDR3aa: CASSPNGLTSYNEQFF
d_gene: .
abundance: .
j_gene: TRBJ2-1
v_gene: TRBV12-3/TRBV12-4

CDR3nt: TGTGCCAGCAGCTTTGCTAGCGGGTTCTACGAGCAGTACTTC
CDR3aa: CASSFASGFYEQYF
d_gene: TRBD2
abundance: .
j_gene: TRBJ2-7
v_gene: TRBV5-5

CDR3nt: TGTGCCAGCAGCGTATCATGGGGCGCTAACTATGGCTACACCTTC
CDR3aa: CASSVSWGANYGYTF
d_gene: .
abundance: .
j_gene: TRBJ1-2
v_gene: TRBV11-3

CDR3nt: TGCGCCAGCAGATACGGACAGGGGGATCCATCGACCCAGTACTTC
CDR3aa: CASRYGQGDPSTQYF
d_gene: TRBD1
abundance: few
j_gene: TRBJ2-5
v_gene: TRBV5-1

CDR3nt: TGTGCCTGGAGCGAACCTGGGACAGGGGTCACCGTAGCCAAAAACATTCAGTACTTC
CDR3aa: CAWSEPGTGVTVAKNIQYF
d_gene: TRBD1
abundance: few
j_gene: TRBJ2-4
v_gene: TRBV30

CDR3nt: TGTGCCAGCAGTGAAGACAGGATCATGAACACTGAAGCTTTCTTT
CDR3aa: CASSEDRIMNTEAFF
d_gene: .
abundance: .
j_gene: TRBJ1-1
v_gene: TRBV2

CDR3nt: TGCGCCAGCAGCTTGAGTTCCAAAACCGGGAGGACCTACGAGCAGTACTTC
CDR3aa: CASSLSSKTGRTYEQYF
d_gene: TRBD2
abundance: .
j_gene: TRBJ2-7
v_gene: TRBV5-1

CDR3nt: TGTGCCACCAGTGACCCTGGACGTAACAATGAGCAGTTCTTC
CDR3aa: CATSDPGRNNEQFF
d_gene: .
abundance: few
j_gene: TRBJ2-1
v_gene: TRBV24-1

CDR3nt: TGTGCCAGCAGTTTCCCTCAAGGACAGGGTAACTCACCCCTCCACTTT
CDR3aa: CASSFPQGQGNSPLHF
d_gene: TRBD1
abundance: many
j_gene: TRBJ1-6
v_gene: TRBV6-5

CDR3nt: TGCAGTGCTGCTTGGCGGGGGACTACTAGCACAGATACGCAGTATTTT
CDR3aa: CSAAWRGTTSTDTQYF
d_gene: TRBD2
abundance: .
j_gene: TRBJ2-3
v_gene: TRBV20-1

CDR3nt: TGTGCCAGCAGCCAACGGGGGGGGCGGAATCCCGGGGAGCTGTTTTTT
CDR3aa: CASSQRGGRNPGELFF
d_gene: TRBD2
abundance: .
j_gene: TRBJ2-2
v_gene: TRBV3-1

CDR3nt: TGCAGTGCGGAGACTAGCGCGGGGTGGACCGGGGAGCTGTTTTTT
CDR3aa: CSAETSAGWTGELFF
d_gene: TRBD2
abundance: once
j_gene: TRBJ2-2
v_gene: TRBV20-1

CDR3nt: TGCAGTGCTAGAGATCTGAGCGGGGGGGCTTACGAGCAGTACTTC
CDR3aa: CSARDLSGGAYEQYF
d_gene: TRBD2
abundance: once
j_gene: TRBJ2-7
v_gene: TRBV20-1

CDR3nt: TGTGCCAGCAGTTACGAGGCCAATCAGCCCCAGCATTTT
CDR3aa: CASSYEANQPQHF
d_gene: .
abundance: many
j_gene: TRBJ1-5
v_gene: TRBV6-5

CDR3nt: TGCGCCAGCAGCTTGGCTACAGCAGGCCAAGAGACCCAGTACTTC
CDR3aa: CASSLATAGQETQYF
d_gene: .
abundance: .
j_gene: TRBJ2-5
v_gene: TRBV5-1

CDR3nt: TGCGCCAGCAGCACGGGAGCACAGGGGGTGAACACTGAAGCTTTCTTT
CDR3aa: CASSTGAQGVNTEAFF
d_gene: TRBD1
abundance: .
j_gene: TRBJ1-1
v_gene: TRBV5-1

CDR3nt: TGTGCCAGCAGCTTAGCGGGCGGGGGCACGGGTGGCTACACCTTC
CDR3aa: CASSLAGGGTGGYTF
d_gene: .
abundance: .
j_gene: TRBJ1-2
v_gene: TRBV7-8

CDR3nt: TGCAGGGGTGAAGACAGTCCTCTCACTGAAGCTTTCTTT
CDR3aa: CRGEDSPLTEAFF
d_gene: .
abundance: many
j_gene: TRBJ1-1
v_gene: TRBV20-1

CDR3nt: TGCGCCAGCAGCACTAAAGAGGGAGGCACTGAAGCTTTCTTT
CDR3aa: CASSTKEGGTEAFF
d_gene: .
abundance: .
j_gene: TRBJ1-1
v_gene: TRBV5-1

CDR3nt: TGTGCCAGCAGCTCCGCGACAGGGAGCTCCTACAATGAGCAGTTCTTC
CDR3aa: CASSSATGSSYNEQFF
d_gene: TRBD1
abundance: few
j_gene: TRBJ2-1
v_gene: TRBV5-5

CDR3nt: TGCGCCAGCAGCTTAAACCCTCAGGCCATGAACACTGAAGCTTTCTTT
CDR3aa: CASSLNPQAMNTEAFF
d_gene: .
abundance: few
j_gene: TRBJ1-1
v_gene: TRBV5-1

CDR3nt: TGCGCCAGCAGCCAAGTAGCAACGTTAGGGGGCTACGAGCAGTACTTC
CDR3aa: CASSQVATLGGYEQYF
d_gene: .
abundance: few
j_gene: TRBJ2-7
v_gene: TRBV4-1

CDR3nt: TGCAGTGCTACCCGCTCGGGGGGTTGGAATGAGCAGTTCTTC
CDR3aa: CSATRSGGWNEQFF
d_gene: TRBD2
abundance: few
j_gene: TRBJ2-1
v_gene: TRBV20-1

CDR3nt: TGTGCCAGCAGCCAAGAGGGGAGGGTCAGGGAAAAACTGTTTTTT
CDR3aa: CASSQEGRVREKLFF
d_gene: .
abundance: .
j_gene: TRBJ1-4
v_gene: TRBV4-2

CDR3nt: TGTGCCATCAGTGACGGGACTAGCGTCACTGAGCAGTTCTTC
CDR3aa: CAISDGTSVTEQFF
d_gene: TRBD2
abundance: .
j_gene: TRBJ2-1
v_gene: TRBV10-3

CDR3nt: TGTGCCAGCAGCGTAGAAGGTAGCGGCGCCTTCACAGATACGCAGTATTTT
CDR3aa: CASSVEGSGAFTDTQYF
d_gene: .
abundance: few
j_gene: TRBJ2-3
v_gene: TRBV9